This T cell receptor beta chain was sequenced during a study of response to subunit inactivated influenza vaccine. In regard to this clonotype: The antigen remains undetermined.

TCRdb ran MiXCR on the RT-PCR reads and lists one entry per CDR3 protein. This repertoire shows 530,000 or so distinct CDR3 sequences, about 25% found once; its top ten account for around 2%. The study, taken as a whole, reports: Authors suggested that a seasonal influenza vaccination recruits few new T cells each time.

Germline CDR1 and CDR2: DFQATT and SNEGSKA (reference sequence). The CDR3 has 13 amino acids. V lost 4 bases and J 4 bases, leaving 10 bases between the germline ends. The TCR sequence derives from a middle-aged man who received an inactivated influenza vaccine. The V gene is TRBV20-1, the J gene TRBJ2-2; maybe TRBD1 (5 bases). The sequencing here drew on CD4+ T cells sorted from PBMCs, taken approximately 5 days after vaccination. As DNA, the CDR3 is TGCAGTGCTATGACAGTCGGCACCGGGGAGCTGTTTTTT. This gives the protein CSAMTVGTGELFF.